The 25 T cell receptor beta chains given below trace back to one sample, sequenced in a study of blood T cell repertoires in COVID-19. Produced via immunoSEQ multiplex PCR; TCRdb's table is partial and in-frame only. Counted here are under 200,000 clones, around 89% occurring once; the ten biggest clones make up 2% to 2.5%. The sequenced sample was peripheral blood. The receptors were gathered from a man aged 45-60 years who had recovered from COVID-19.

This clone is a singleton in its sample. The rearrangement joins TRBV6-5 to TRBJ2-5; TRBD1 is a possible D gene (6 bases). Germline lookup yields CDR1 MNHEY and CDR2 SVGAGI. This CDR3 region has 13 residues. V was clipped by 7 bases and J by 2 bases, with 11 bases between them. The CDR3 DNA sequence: TGTGCCAGCAACCACAGGGAACAAGAGACCCAGTACTTC. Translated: CASNHREQETQYF.

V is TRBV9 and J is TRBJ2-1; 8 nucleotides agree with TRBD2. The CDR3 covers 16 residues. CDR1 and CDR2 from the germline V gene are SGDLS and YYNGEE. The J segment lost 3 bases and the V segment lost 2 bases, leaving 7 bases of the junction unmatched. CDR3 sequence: CASSVRAGALYNEQFF. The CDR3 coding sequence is TGTGCCAGCAGCGTCAGAGCGGGGGCCCTCTACAATGAGCAGTTCTTC.

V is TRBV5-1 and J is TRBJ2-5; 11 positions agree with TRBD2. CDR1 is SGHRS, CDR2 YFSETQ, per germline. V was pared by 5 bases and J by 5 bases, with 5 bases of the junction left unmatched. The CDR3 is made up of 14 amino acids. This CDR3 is CASRRASGGETQYF. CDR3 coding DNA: TGCGCCAGCAGACGTGCTAGCGGGGGGGAGACCCAGTACTTC.

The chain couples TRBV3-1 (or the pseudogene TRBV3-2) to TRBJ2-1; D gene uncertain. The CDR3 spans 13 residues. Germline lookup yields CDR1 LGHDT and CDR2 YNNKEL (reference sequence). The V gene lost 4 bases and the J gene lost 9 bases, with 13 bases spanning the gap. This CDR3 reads CASSLKALSEQFF. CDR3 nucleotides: TGTGCCAGCAGCCTGAAAGCACTTAGTGAGCAGTTCTTC.

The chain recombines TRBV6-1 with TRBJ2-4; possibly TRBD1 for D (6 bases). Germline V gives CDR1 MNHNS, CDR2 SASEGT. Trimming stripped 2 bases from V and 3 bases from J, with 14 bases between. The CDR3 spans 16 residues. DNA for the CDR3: TGTGCCAGCAGTGAAAGAGCGGACAGAAGCAAAAACATTCAGTACTTC. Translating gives CASSERADRSKNIQYF.

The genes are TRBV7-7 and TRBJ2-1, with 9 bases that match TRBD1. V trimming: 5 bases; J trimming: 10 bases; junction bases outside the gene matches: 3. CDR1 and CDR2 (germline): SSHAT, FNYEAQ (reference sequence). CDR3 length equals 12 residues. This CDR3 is CASSPGQGEQFF. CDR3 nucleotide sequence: TGTGCCAGCAGCCCCGGACAGGGGGAGCAGTTCTTC.

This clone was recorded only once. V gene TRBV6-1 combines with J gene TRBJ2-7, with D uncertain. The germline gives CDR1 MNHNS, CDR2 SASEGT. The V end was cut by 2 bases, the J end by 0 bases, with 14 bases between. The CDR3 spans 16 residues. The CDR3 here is CASSELPTSSSYEQYF. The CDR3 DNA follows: TGTGCCAGCAGTGAACTCCCGACTTCTTCCTCCTACGAGCAGTACTTC.

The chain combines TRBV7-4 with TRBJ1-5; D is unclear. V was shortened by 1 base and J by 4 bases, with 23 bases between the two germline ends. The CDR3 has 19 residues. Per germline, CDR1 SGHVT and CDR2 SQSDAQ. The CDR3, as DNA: TGTGCCAGCAGCTTAGGTGAGGGAGCAGGTAGCTTACGGAATCAGCCCCAGCATTTT. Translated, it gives CASSLGEGAGSLRNQPQHF.

CDR3 coding DNA: TGTGCCAGCAGCTTAGCGCAAGGAGCGGGGGGGCTTAGAGATACGCAGTATTTT. It translates to CASSLAQGAGGLRDTQYF. The chain carries TRBV7-2 and TRBJ2-3; TRBD2 matches at 10 bases. The CDR3 extends over 18 amino acids. After removal of 0 bases from V and 5 bases from J, the junction contained 11 bases not matched to a gene. CDR1 and CDR2 from the germline V gene are SGHTA and FQGNSA. The whole variable domain, remainder taken from reference TRBV7-2 and TRBJ2-3, is GAGVSQSPSNKVTEKGKDVELRCDPISGHTALYWYRQSLGQGLEFLIYFQGNSAPDKSGLPSDRFSAERTGGSVSTLTIQRTQQEDSAVYLCASSLAQGAGGLRDTQYFGPGTRLTVL.

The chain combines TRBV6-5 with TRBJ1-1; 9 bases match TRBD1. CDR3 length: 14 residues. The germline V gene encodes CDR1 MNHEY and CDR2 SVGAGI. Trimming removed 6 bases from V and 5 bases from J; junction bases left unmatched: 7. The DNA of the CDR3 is TGTGCCAGCAGACGAGGGACAGGGACGACTGAAGCTTTCTTT. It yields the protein CASRRGTGTTEAFF.

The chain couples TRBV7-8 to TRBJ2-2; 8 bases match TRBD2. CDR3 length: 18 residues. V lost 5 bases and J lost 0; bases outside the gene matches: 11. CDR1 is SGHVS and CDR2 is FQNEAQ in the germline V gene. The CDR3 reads CASSRSGAGATNTGELFF. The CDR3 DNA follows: TGTGCCAGCAGCCGTTCCGGAGCGGGGGCCACGAACACCGGGGAGCTGTTTTTT. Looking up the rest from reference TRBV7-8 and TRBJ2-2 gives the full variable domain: GAGVSQSPRYKVAKRGQDVALRCDPISGHVSLFWYQQALGQGPEFLTYFQNEAQLDKSGLPSDRFFAERPEGSVSTLKIQRTQQEDSAVYLCASSRSGAGATNTGELFFGEGSRLTVL.

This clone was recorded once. The CDR3 region is CASSRDRGGSPLHF. The CDR3 coding sequence is TGTGCCAGCAGCCGGGACAGGGGAGGTTCACCCCTCCACTTT. This chain links TRBV2 with TRBJ1-6; 10 nucleotides align to TRBD1. CDR1 and CDR2 (germline): SNHLY, FYNNEI. V shed 6 bases, J shed 9 bases, and the junction held 5 bases outside the gene matches. The CDR3 length is 14 residues. The entire variable domain, with the rest obtained from reference TRBV2 and TRBJ1-6, is as follows: EPEVTQTPSHQVTQMGQEVILRCVPISNHLYFYWYRQILGQKVEFLVSFYNNEISEKSEIFDDQFSVERPDGSNFTLKIRSTKLEDSAMYFCASSRDRGGSPLHFGNGTRLTVT.

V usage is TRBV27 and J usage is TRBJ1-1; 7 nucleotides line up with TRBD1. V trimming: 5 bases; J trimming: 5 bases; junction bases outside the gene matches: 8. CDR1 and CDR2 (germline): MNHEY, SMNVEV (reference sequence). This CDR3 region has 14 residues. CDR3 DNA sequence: TGTGCCAGCAGTCCAGGGGGTTTCAATACTGAAGCTTTCTTT. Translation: CASSPGGFNTEAFF.

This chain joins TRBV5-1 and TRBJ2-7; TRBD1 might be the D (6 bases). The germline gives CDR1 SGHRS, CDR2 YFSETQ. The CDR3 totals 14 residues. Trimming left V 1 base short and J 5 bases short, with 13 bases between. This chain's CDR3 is CASSLLQGWNEQYF. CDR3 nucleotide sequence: TGCGCCAGCAGCTTGCTTCAGGGGTGGAACGAGCAGTACTTC.

This chain's CDR3 is CASSGGLAGNNEQFF. The CDR3 DNA reads TGTGCCAGTAGTGGGGGACTAGCGGGAAACAATGAGCAGTTCTTC. This chain connects TRBV19 to TRBJ2-1; 13 bases fit TRBD2. Germline CDR1 LNHDA, CDR2 SQIVND (reference sequence). V shed 5 bases and J 5 bases; nucleotides not matched to a gene: 3. The CDR3 consists of 15 residues. The whole variable domain, remainder taken from reference TRBV19 and TRBJ2-1, is DGGITQSPKYLFRKEGQNVTLSCEQNLNHDAMYWYRQDPGQGLRLIYYSQIVNDFQKGDIAEGYSVSREKKESFPLTVTSAQKNPTAFYLCASSGGLAGNNEQFFGPGTRLTVL.

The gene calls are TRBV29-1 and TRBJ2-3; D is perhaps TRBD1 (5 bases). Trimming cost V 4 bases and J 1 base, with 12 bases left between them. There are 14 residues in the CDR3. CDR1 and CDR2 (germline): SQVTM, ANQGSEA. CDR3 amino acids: CSVAQGPGTDTQYF. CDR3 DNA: TGCAGCGTTGCCCAGGGCCCCGGCACAGATACGCAGTATTTT.

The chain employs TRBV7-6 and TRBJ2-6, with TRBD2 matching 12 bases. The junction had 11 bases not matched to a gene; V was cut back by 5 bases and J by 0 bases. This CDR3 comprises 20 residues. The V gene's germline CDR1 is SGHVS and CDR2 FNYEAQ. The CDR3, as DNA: TGTGCCAGCAGCCCCCGTCCGGGACTAGCGGGCCTCTCTGGGGCCAACGTCCTGACTTTC. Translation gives CASSPRPGLAGLSGANVLTF.

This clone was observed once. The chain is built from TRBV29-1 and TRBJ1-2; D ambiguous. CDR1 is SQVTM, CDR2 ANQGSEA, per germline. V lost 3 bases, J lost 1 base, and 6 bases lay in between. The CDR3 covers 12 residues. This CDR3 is CSVDEYNYGYTF. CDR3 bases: TGCAGCGTTGATGAGTATAACTATGGCTACACCTTC.

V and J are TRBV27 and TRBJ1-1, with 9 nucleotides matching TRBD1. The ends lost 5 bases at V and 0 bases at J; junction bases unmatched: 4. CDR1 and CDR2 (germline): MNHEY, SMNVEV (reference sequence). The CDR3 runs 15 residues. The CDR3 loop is CASSDNRGLNTEAFF. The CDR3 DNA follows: TGTGCCAGCAGTGACAACAGGGGGCTGAACACTGAAGCTTTCTTT.

The CDR3 sequence: CASSSDRGGQPNYGYTF. CDR3 DNA sequence: TGCGCCAGCAGCTCAGACAGGGGGGGACAACCTAACTATGGCTACACCTTC. This chain joins TRBV5-1 and TRBJ1-2, with 9 positions matching TRBD1. This CDR3 region has 17 residues. CDR1 and CDR2 from the germline V gene are SGHRS and YFSETQ. Germline trimming cut 3 bases from V and 0 bases from J; bases unmatched to any gene: 9.

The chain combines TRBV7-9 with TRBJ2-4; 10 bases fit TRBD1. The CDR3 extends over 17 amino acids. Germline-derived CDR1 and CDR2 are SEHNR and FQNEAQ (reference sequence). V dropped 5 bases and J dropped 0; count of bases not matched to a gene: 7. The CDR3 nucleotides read TGTGCCAGCAGCCTGGGGGGACAGGGGAGAGCCAAAAACATTCAGTACTTC. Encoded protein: CASSLGGQGRAKNIQYF.

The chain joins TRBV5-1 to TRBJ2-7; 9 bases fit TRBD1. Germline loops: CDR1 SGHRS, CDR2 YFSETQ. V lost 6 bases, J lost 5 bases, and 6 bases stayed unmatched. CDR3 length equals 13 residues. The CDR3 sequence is CASTPGQGNEQYF. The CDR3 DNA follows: TGCGCCAGCACCCCGGGACAGGGAAACGAGCAGTACTTC. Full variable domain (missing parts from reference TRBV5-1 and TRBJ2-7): KAGVTQTPRYLIKTRGQQVTLSCSPISGHRSVSWYQQTPGQGLQFLFEYFSETQRNKGNFPGRFSGRQFSNSRSEMNVSTLELGDSALYLCASTPGQGNEQYFGPGTRLTVT.

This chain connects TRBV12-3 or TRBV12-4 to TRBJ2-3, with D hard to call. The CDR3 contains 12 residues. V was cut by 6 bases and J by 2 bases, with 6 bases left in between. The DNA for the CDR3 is TGTGCCAGCAGCCCCAACACAGATACGCAGTATTTT. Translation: CASSPNTDTQYF.

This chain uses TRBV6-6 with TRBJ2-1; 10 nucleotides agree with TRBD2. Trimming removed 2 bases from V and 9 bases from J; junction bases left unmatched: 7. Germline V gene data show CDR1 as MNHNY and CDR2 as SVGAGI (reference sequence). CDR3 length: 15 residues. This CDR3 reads CASSYPSGRDPEQFF. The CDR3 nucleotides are TGTGCCAGCAGTTACCCTAGCGGGAGAGATCCTGAGCAGTTCTTC.

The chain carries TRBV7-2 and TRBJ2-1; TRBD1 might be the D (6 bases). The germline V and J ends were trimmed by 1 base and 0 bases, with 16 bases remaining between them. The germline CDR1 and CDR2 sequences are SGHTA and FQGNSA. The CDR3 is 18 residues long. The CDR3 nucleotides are TGTGCCAGCAGCTTAGATCGTCAGGGGTTAGGCTCCTACAATGAGCAGTTCTTC. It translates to CASSLDRQGLGSYNEQFF.